What follows are 7 T cell receptor beta chains derived from one specimen sequenced in a study of blood T cells in healthy people across ages. A J-beta primer mix and a sample-barcoded 5' primer were used in a second PCR of roughly 6 to 12 cycles. TCRdb re-analysed the 5' RACE reads in MiXCR, keeping a single row per CDR3 protein. The data hold 700,000 to 950,000 distinct CDR3 sequences, with 55% to 75% observed a single time. The material sequenced was blood. The receptors were sampled from a man aged 30-40 years in good health.

This clonotype is a singleton in its sample. The rearrangement joins TRBV7-2 to TRBJ1-1; D remains ambiguous. V shed 0 bases and J shed 7 bases, with 9 bases lying between them. The germline gives CDR1 SGHTA, CDR2 FQGNSA. The CDR3 has 13 amino acids. The chain's CDR3 is CASSLAGESEAFF. CDR3 DNA: TGTGCCAGCAGCTTAGCAGGAGAGAGTGAAGCTTTCTTT.

The V gene is TRBV6-1, the J gene TRBJ1-1; D ambiguous. Per germline, CDR1 MNHNS and CDR2 SASEGT. The length of the CDR3 is 13 residues. V was pared by 1 base and J by 10 bases, with 13 bases between. CDR3: CASSEEKRTRAFF. CDR3 DNA sequence: TGTGCCAGCAGTGAAGAGAAGCGGACGAGAGCTTTCTTT.

The chain recombines TRBV6-2 or TRBV6-3 with TRBJ1-5, with D possibly being TRBD1 (5 bases). The germline gives CDR1 MNHEY, CDR2 SVGEGT. This CDR3 region has 14 residues. The V gene lost 11 bases and the J gene lost 6 bases, with 20 bases spanning the gap. CDR3 residues: CASHYEGQCQPQHF. CDR3 DNA: TGTGCCTCCCATTATGAGGGGCAGTGTCAGCCCCAGCATTTT.

The V call is TRBV15, the J call TRBJ2-7; possibly TRBD1 for D (5 bases). From germline, CDR1 is LNHNV and CDR2 YYDKDF (reference sequence). The V gene lost 0 bases and the J gene lost 3 bases, with 12 bases spanning the gap. The CDR3 loop spans 15 amino acids. The CDR3 DNA reads as TGTGCCACCAGCAGAGACCTTAATAGGGGCTACGAGCAGTACTTC. Its protein is CATSRDLNRGYEQYF.

Only a few counts were recorded for this clonotype. V gene TRBV5-1 combines with J gene TRBJ2-3, with D unresolved. Germline CDR1 reads SGHRS; CDR2 reads YFSETQ. The V end lost 5 bases, the J end lost 3 bases, and 7 bases lay between the germline ends. The CDR3 is made up of 12 amino acids. DNA for the CDR3: TGCGCCAGCAGGGGTGGAACAGATACGCAGTATTTT. Protein product: CASRGGTDTQYF. Complete variable domain (other parts from reference TRBV5-1 and TRBJ2-3): KAGVTQTPRYLIKTRGQQVTLSCSPISGHRSVSWYQQTPGQGLQFLFEYFSETQRNKGNFPGRFSGRQFSNSRSEMNVSTLELGDSALYLCASRGGTDTQYFGPGTRLTVL.

The genes are TRBV18 and TRBJ1-2; tentatively, D is TRBD1 (5 bases). The V gene's germline CDR1 is KGHSH and CDR2 LQKENI. There are 14 residues in the CDR3. The V end was cut by 2 bases, the J end by 2 bases, with 9 bases between. The CDR3 region is CASSPADRNYGYTF. CDR3 sequence (DNA): TGTGCCAGCTCACCAGCCGACAGAAACTATGGCTACACCTTC.

This clonotype was seen once. The V call is TRBV24-1, the J call TRBJ2-7, with D hard to call. Germline V gene data show CDR1 as KGHDR and CDR2 as SFDVKD. V was trimmed by 0 bases and J by 12 bases, leaving 8 bases between them. CDR3 size: 11 residues. The CDR3 spells CATSDLTTVYF. DNA for the CDR3: TGTGCCACCAGTGATTTGACAACCGTGTACTTC.